This TCR beta chain was identified during a study of shared clonotypes between healthy human individuals. Notes on this clone: Its specificity is unknown.

Naivety among CD8 cells was defined by CD45RO negativity and positive CCR7 selection, thereby excluding terminally differentiated effector memory CD45RA+ cells. HIV-negative, healthy adults without recent acute infections or vaccinations were the donors. Broader study findings: At large depth, rarefaction still showed sorted-subset sequencing to be incomplete.

V lost 7 bases and J 2 bases, leaving 15 bases between the germline ends. From germline, CDR1 is LNHDA and CDR2 SQIVND (reference sequence). The CDR3 is 15 amino acids. Only in-frame clones appear in the TCRdb table, and some are missing; sequencing was by immunoSEQ multiplex PCR. This sample has about 2.1 million clones; approximately 92% occur once, and the top ten carry roughly 1.7%. The clonotype was recovered from a man between 18 and 35 years old in good health. Some clones in this sample may be carry-over from other donors' samples. What was sequenced was naive CD8+ T cells from PBMCs. This chain joins TRBV19 and TRBJ1-5; no reliable D call. In DNA, the CDR3 is TGTGCCAGTATTTATGTGGCAGGCGGCAATCAGCCCCAGCATTTT. Translated: CASIYVAGGNQPQHF.